This TCR beta chain was found in a study of T cell responses to AZD1222 COVID-19 vaccine. Method: immunoSEQ multiplex PCR; TCRdb's copy keeps in-frame clones and lacks some. The table lists around 100,000 clones, 92% of them singletons. Per germline, CDR1 SGHTA and CDR2 FQGNSA. The trim removed 1 base at V and 5 bases at J, leaving 6 bases unmatched. This CDR3 region has 15 residues. This chain joins TRBV7-2 and TRBJ2-5; 8 bases fit TRBD2. The source material was peripheral blood, sampled on day 0 of AZD1222 vaccination. This receptor was obtained from an adult in good health. The CDR3 is CASSLGASGRETQYF. CDR3 sequence (DNA): TGTGCCAGCAGCTTAGGGGCTAGCGGGCGGGAGACCCAGTACTTC.